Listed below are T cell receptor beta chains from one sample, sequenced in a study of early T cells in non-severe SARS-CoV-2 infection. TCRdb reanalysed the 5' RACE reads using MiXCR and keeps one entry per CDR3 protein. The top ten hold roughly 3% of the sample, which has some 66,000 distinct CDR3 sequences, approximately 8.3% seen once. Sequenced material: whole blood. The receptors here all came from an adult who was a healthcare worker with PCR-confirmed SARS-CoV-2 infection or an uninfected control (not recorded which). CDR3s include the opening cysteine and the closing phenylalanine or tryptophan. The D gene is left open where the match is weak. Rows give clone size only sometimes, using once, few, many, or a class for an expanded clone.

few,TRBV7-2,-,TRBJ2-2,TGTGCCAGCAGCTCCCAGGGGGGGATATACGGGGAGCTGTTTTTT,CASSSQGGIYGELFF
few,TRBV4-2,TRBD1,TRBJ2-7,TGTGCCAGCAGCCGCGGGACAGGGGATAGCTACGAGCAGTACTTC,CASSRGTGDSYEQYF
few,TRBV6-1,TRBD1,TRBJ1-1,TGTGCCAGCAGCCACAGGGGTAGCACTGAAGCTTTCTTT,CASSHRGSTEAFF
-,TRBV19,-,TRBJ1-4,TGTGCCAGTAGTGCGTCAGGGGCAACTAATGAAAAACTGTTTTTT,CASSASGATNEKLFF
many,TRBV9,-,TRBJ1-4,TGTGCCAGCAGCGGTCGGGGCACGGGTAATGAAAAACTGTTTTTT,CASSGRGTGNEKLFF
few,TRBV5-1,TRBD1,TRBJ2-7,TGCGCCAGCAGCTCGACAGGGGTTTCCTACGAGCAGTACTTC,CASSSTGVSYEQYF
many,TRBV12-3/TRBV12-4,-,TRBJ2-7,TGTGCCAGCAGTCTCCCCCCCGTACTCGAGCAGTACTTC,CASSLPPVLEQYF
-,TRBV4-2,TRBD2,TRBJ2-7,TGTGCCAGCAGCCAACTAACTAGCGGAGATTACGAGCAGTACTTC,CASSQLTSGDYEQYF
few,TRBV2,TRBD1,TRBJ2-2,TGTGCCAGCGACAGGGGGCTGGAAACCGGGGAGCTGTTTTTT,CASDRGLETGELFF
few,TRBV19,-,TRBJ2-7,TGTGCCAGTAATGGAAAGGGAGGCCCCTACGAGCAGTACTTC,CASNGKGGPYEQYF
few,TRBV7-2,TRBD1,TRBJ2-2,TGTGCCAGCAGCAAAACAGGGGGCGTCGGCACCGGGGAGCTGTTTTTT,CASSKTGGVGTGELFF
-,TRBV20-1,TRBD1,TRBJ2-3,TGCAGTGCTTCGGGACAGCAATACACAGATACGCAGTATTTT,CSASGQQYTDTQYF
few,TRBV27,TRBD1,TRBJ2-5,TGTGCCACCAGGACAGGGGTAGGAGGGACCCAGTACTTC,CATRTGVGGTQYF
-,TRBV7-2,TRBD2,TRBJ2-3,TGTGCCAGCAGCTTAGGAGCGGGAGGGCCGATCACAGATACGCAGTATTTT,CASSLGAGGPITDTQYF
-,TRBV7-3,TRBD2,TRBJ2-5,TGTGCCAGCAGCCGTACGGGGGGGACCCAAGAGACCCAGTACTTC,CASSRTGGTQETQYF
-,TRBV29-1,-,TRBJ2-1,TGCAGCGTTGCCAGAGGAAGGGTGTACAATGAGCAGTTCTTC,CSVARGRVYNEQFF
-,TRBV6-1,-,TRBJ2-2,TGTGCCAGCAGTGAAGAGGTAGCTTGGTCCGGGGAGCTGTTTTTT,CASSEEVAWSGELFF
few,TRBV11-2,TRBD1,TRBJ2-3,TGTGCCAGCAGCGTGGACAGGGACCCTGATACGCAGTATTTT,CASSVDRDPDTQYF
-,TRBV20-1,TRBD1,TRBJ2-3,TGCAGTGCTACACTGCAGGGGGCATTTGAAGATACGCAGTATTTT,CSATLQGAFEDTQYF
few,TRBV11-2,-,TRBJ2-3,TGTGCCAGCAGCGCTGGCGTGTTTGACTCCCGCACAGATACGCAGTATTTT,CASSAGVFDSRTDTQYF
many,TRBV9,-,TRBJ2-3,TGTGCCAGCAGCGGGAGCTCAGATACGCAGTATTTT,CASSGSSDTQYF
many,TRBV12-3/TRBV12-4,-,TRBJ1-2,TGTGCCAGCAACCAAAGGGGAGCGAACTATGGCTACACCTTC,CASNQRGANYGYTF
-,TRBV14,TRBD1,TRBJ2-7,TGTGCCAGCAGCCAAATCGGACAGGGGGCGCGGTACGAGCAGTACTTC,CASSQIGQGARYEQYF
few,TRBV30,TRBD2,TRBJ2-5,TGTGCCTGGAGTGGGGGACTAGCGCCTCAAGAGACCCAGTACTTC,CAWSGGLAPQETQYF
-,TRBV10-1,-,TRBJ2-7,TGCGCCAGCAGTGAGGATCGTGGGACCCCAGGGGAGCAGTACTTC,CASSEDRGTPGEQYF
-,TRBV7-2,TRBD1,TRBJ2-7,TGTGCCAGCAGCCCGAAAAGGACAGGGGGCAACGAGCAGTACTTC,CASSPKRTGGNEQYF
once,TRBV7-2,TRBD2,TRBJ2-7,TGTGCCAGCAGCTTATCACTAGCGGGAGGTTCCTACGAGCAGTACTTC,CASSLSLAGGSYEQYF
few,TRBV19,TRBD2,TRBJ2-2,TGTGCCAGTAGTATCCGCGGGAGCTTCGCGAACACCGGGGAGCTGTTTTTT,CASSIRGSFANTGELFF
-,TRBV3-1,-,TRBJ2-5,TGTGCCAGCGAATGGCAGGGGTTTTCGGAGACCCAGTACTTC,CASEWQGFSETQYF
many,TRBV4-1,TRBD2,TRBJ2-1,TGCGCCAGCAGCCACCCTGGGCTAGCGGGAGAGAATGAGCAGTTCTTC,CASSHPGLAGENEQFF
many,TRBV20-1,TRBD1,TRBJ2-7,TGCAGTGCCGCGCGGACAGGGTATCGGGAGCAGTACTTC,CSAARTGYREQYF
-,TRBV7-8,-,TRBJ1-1,TGTGCCAGCAGCTTATCGGGCACCTACACTGAAGCTTTCTTT,CASSLSGTYTEAFF
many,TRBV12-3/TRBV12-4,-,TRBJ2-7,TGTGCCAGCCGGCGGGGCCCTTCCGAGCAGTACTTC,CASRRGPSEQYF
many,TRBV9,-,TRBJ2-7,TGTGCCAGCAGCGTAGGGGCCTCTTCCTACGAGCAGTACTTC,CASSVGASSYEQYF
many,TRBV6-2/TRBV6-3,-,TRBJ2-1,TGTGCCAGCGCCTCGGCACTCTACAATGAGCAGTTCTTC,CASASALYNEQFF
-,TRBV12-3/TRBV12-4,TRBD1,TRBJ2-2,TGTGCCAGCACTAGACAGGGGGCGACCGGGGAGCTGTTTTTT,CASTRQGATGELFF
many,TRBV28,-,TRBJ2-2,TGTGCCAGCAGACCCGACAACACCGGGGAGCTGTTTTTT,CASRPDNTGELFF
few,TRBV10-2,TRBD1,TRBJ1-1,TGCGCCAGCAACCCGACAGGGGAGGGCACTGAAGCTTTCTTT,CASNPTGEGTEAFF
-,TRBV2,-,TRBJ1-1,TGTGCCAGCAGTGAAGATCCTGGGAGGACTGAAGCTTTCTTT,CASSEDPGRTEAFF
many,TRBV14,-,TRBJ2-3,TGTGCCAGCAGCCGGGCCTCTAGCACAGATACGCAGTATTTT,CASSRASSTDTQYF
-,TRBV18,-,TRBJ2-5,TGTGCCAGCTCACCGGACCGGCAGGGGACCCAGTACTTC,CASSPDRQGTQYF
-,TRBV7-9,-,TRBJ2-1,TGTGCCAGCAGCTTAGCAGAATACAATGAGCAGTTCTTC,CASSLAEYNEQFF
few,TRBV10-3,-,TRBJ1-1,TGTGCCATCAGCTCAACAGGGACCGACACTGAAGCTTTCTTT,CAISSTGTDTEAFF
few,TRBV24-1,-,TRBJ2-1,TGTGCCACCCGGGGCGCCAGGGGGAGGGATGAGCAGTTCTTC,CATRGARGRDEQFF
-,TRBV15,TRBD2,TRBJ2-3,TGTGCCACCAGCAGAGATCTAGCGGGAGTCGCAGATACGCAGTATTTT,CATSRDLAGVADTQYF
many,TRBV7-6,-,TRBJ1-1,TGTGCCAGCAGCTTAGCGCAATCTAGGGCCTCGTCGATCTTT,CASSLAQSRASSIF
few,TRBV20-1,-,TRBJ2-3,TGCAGTGCTGCAGGGATTACCACAGATACGCAGTATTTT,CSAAGITTDTQYF
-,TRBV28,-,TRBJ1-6,TGTGCCAGCAGCCGCGTAGATAATTCACCCCTCCACTTT,CASSRVDNSPLHF
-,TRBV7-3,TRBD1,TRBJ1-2,TGTGCCAGCAGTTCCGGGACAGTCTATGGCTACACCTTC,CASSSGTVYGYTF
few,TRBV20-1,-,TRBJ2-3,TGCAGTGCTAACGAGGGTACAGATACGCAGTATTTT,CSANEGTDTQYF
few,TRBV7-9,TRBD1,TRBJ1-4,TGTGCCAGCAGCCCCGGGACAGGGGGTAAATCTGAAAAACTGTTTTTT,CASSPGTGGKSEKLFF
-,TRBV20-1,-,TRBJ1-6,TGCAGTGCCACCTTCGAGGTTATAAATTCACCCCTCCACTTT,CSATFEVINSPLHF
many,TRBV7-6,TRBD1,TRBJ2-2,TGTGCCAGCAGCCCACGGACAGGGAACACCGGGGAGCTGTTTTTT,CASSPRTGNTGELFF
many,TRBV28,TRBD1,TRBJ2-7,TGTGCCAGCAGTTGGGGACAGAAGCCCTCCTACGAGCAGTACTTC,CASSWGQKPSYEQYF